The 21 T cell receptor beta chains below all came from one sample that was sequenced in a study of T-cell memory formation after mild COVID-19. One entry per CDR3 protein results from TCRdb running MiXCR on the 5' RACE reads. The repertoire consists of under 450,000 distinct CDR3 sequences, with 20% to 25% occurring once and the leading ten covering roughly 23%. The sample comprised PBMCs or a T cell subset sorted from them (not recorded which). Source of these receptors: a man aged 18 to 30 who had mild COVID-19 (a few samples of this study predate the infection). Cell type and time point are not known.

This clonotype came up a few times. The V gene is TRBV7-2, the J gene TRBJ1-4, with D perhaps TRBD1 (5 bases). CDR1 is SGHTA and CDR2 is FQGNSA in the germline V gene. The CDR3 runs to 15 residues. Trimming left V 3 bases short and J 5 bases short, with 13 bases between. The DNA of the CDR3 is TGTGCCAGCAGCTTGACGCCGAAGGGGAATGAAAAACTGTTTTTT. Amino acid sequence: CASSLTPKGNEKLFF.

This clonotype was counted a few times. This chain joins TRBV15 and TRBJ2-7; D unclear. Germline V gene lookup returns CDR1 LNHNV and CDR2 YYDKDF (reference sequence). The CDR3 sequence is 13 residues long. V was clipped by 0 bases and J by 3 bases, with 6 bases between them. CDR3 loop: CATSRDQGYEQYF. The CDR3, as DNA: TGTGCCACCAGCAGAGATCAAGGCTACGAGCAGTACTTC.

The CDR3 here is CASSEGQGPSNQPQHF. CDR3 coding DNA: TGTGCCAGCAGTGAAGGGCAAGGTCCTAGCAATCAGCCCCAGCATTTT. The chain has TRBV2 and TRBJ1-5; D ambiguous. Trimming stripped 1 base from V and 0 bases from J, with 10 bases between. The CDR3 sequence is 16 residues long. Germline values: CDR1 SNHLY, CDR2 FYNNEI.

The rearrangement joins TRBV11-3 to TRBJ2-5, with 9 bases identical to TRBD2. The CDR3 has 15 residues. Germline CDR1 and CDR2: SGHNT and YENEEA. V lost 2 bases to trimming and J lost 3 bases; unmatched junction nucleotides: 4. Here the CDR3 reads CASSLKRGAKETQYF. CDR3 nucleotides: TGTGCCAGCAGCTTAAAGCGGGGGGCCAAAGAGACCCAGTACTTC.

The CDR3 DNA reads as TGCGCCAGCAGCCCCGGGAGTCCTTGGGGCTACACCTTC. Its translation is CASSPGSPWGYTF. This chain uses TRBV5-1 with TRBJ1-2; D ambiguous. Trimming left V 4 bases short and J 8 bases short, with 15 bases between. Germline V lookup: CDR1 SGHRS, CDR2 YFSETQ. This CDR3 has 13 residues.

The table lists this clonotype with a few counts. This sequence joins TRBV7-2 and TRBJ1-1; possible D gene TRBD1, 5 bases. Germline lookup yields CDR1 SGHTA and CDR2 FQGNSA. Trimming stripped 3 bases from V and 4 bases from J, with 9 bases between. The CDR3 runs to 13 residues. CDR3 nucleotides: TGTGCCAGCAGCTTCAGGGCGGGCACTGAAGCTTTCTTT. Protein product: CASSFRAGTEAFF.

The CDR3 nucleotides are TGCAGTGCTAGAGATTTTTTGGGCCAAGAGACCCAGTACTTC. Translating gives CSARDFLGQETQYF. This chain joins TRBV20-1 and TRBJ2-5; D remains ambiguous. The CDR3 consists of 14 residues. The V gene's germline CDR1 is DFQATT and CDR2 SNEGSKA (reference sequence). The V end lost 0 bases, the J end lost 1 base, and 9 bases lay between the germline ends.

The J gene is TRBJ1-5, the V gene TRBV27; 9 nucleotides agree with TRBD1. Germline trimming cut 8 bases from V and 7 bases from J; bases unmatched to any gene: 12. Germline CDR1 and CDR2: MNHEY and SMNVEV (reference sequence). CDR3 length: 15 residues. The CDR3 DNA is TGTGCCAGCTCTAAAGTTGGGACAGGGAGCCAGCCCCAGCATTTT. Translated, it gives CASSKVGTGSQPQHF.

This clonotype was detected a few times. The chain uses TRBV10-3 and TRBJ1-6, with 10 bases matching TRBD1. J was trimmed by 10 bases and V by 7 bases; bases with no gene match: 7. CDR1 is ENHRY, CDR2 SYGVKD, per germline. The CDR3 covers 14 residues. In DNA form, the CDR3 reads TGTGCCATCAACCGGGACAGGGGAATATCACCCCTCCACTTT. This codes for CAINRDRGISPLHF.

This rearrangement joins TRBV3-1 to TRBJ1-2; a possible D gene is TRBD1 (5 bases). Trimming took off 7 bases at V and 4 bases at J, with 16 bases between the two ends. The CDR3 length is 14 residues. The germline CDR1 and CDR2 sequences are LGHDT and YNNKEL (reference sequence). CDR3 coding DNA: TGTGCCAGCACCCCGGCGGGGGGAACCTATGGCTACACCTTC. It translates to CASTPAGGTYGYTF.

The chain is built from TRBV6-6 and TRBJ2-7; the D gene is possibly TRBD1 (9 bases). Germline lookup yields CDR1 MNHNY and CDR2 SVGAGI (reference sequence). The CDR3 has 15 residues. Between the trimmed V and J ends, which lost 5 bases and 5 bases, there was a span of 19 bases. DNA for the CDR3: TGTGCCAGCAGTCCGGGAGGGACAGGGCACCACGAGCAGTACTTC. Translated, it gives CASSPGGTGHHEQYF.

This chain uses TRBV6-2 or TRBV6-3 with TRBJ2-5; TRBD1 agrees at 7 bases. The junction had 4 bases not matched to a gene; V was cut back by 7 bases and J by 5 bases. Germline CDR1 MNHEY, CDR2 SVGEGT. The CDR3 extends over 12 amino acids. The CDR3 loop is CASKRDSETQYF. The CDR3 DNA is TGTGCCAGCAAGAGGGACAGTGAGACCCAGTACTTC.

This clonotype was observed a handful of times. The V and J genes are TRBV7-2 and TRBJ2-2; either TRBD1 or TRBD2 may supply D (5 bases each). CDR3 length: 13 residues. The V gene's germline CDR1 is SGHTA and CDR2 FQGNSA. V gave up 5 bases and J gave up 6 bases, with 10 bases separating them. DNA for the CDR3: TGTGCCAGCAGCAGGGACGTATCCGGGGAGCTGTTTTTT. Its protein is CASSRDVSGELFF.

Many counts were recorded for this clonotype. CDR3 region: CASSSGGSYNEQFF. CDR3 sequence (DNA): TGTGCCAGCAGCTCGGGCGGTTCCTACAATGAGCAGTTCTTC. The chain uses TRBV7-3 and TRBJ2-1; D gene uncertain. Germline V gene sequence: CDR1 SGHTA, CDR2 FQGTGA. Trimming took off 4 bases at V and 1 base at J, with 8 bases between the two ends. There are 14 residues in the CDR3.

The J gene is TRBJ2-1, the V gene TRBV7-9; weak D call: TRBD2 (6 bases). The CDR3 covers 12 residues. Trimming removed 6 bases at V and 10 bases at J, with 13 bases between. Germline V CDR1 and CDR2: SEHNR, FQNEAQ (reference sequence). The CDR3 loop is CASRPGLQEQFF. CDR3 nucleotides: TGTGCCAGCAGGCCGGGACTCCAAGAGCAGTTCTTC.

The chain uses TRBV2 and TRBJ2-4; the match to TRBD2 covers 7 bases. This CDR3 contains 13 residues. Germline loops: CDR1 SNHLY, CDR2 FYNNEI. The V segment lost 4 bases and the J segment 8 bases; nucleotides outside the gene matches: 5. The CDR3 nucleotides are TGTGCCAGCAGTGTTTCAGGGAGGGACATTCAGTACTTC. Translating gives CASSVSGRDIQYF. Supplemented by reference TRBV2 and TRBJ2-4, the full variable domain reads EPEVTQTPSHQVTQMGQEVILRCVPISNHLYFYWYRQILGQKVEFLVSFYNNEISEKSEIFDDQFSVERPDGSNFTLKIRSTKLEDSAMYFCASSVSGRDIQYFGAGTRLSVL.

This clonotype was observed a few times. The V gene is TRBV18, the J gene TRBJ2-3; TRBD2 agrees at 14 bases. V was clipped by 6 bases and J by 1 base; unmatched bases: 12. This CDR3 has 19 residues. The germline V gene has CDR1 KGHSH and CDR2 LQKENI. The CDR3, as DNA: TGTGCCAGCTCTCCGAACCGACTAGCGGGGGGGCCCGGCACAGATACGCAGTATTTT. Translation: CASSPNRLAGGPGTDTQYF.

This clonotype was counted between two and nine times. This chain connects TRBV12-5 to TRBJ2-1; 11 positions match TRBD2. This CDR3 spans 15 amino acids. The germline gives CDR1 LGHNT, CDR2 FRNRAP. Trimming at V came to 5 bases and at J to 7 bases, leaving 7 bases not matched to a gene. CDR3 amino acids: CASGPTSGGINEQFF. The CDR3 DNA sequence: TGTGCTAGTGGTCCCACTAGCGGGGGCATTAATGAGCAGTTCTTC.

The chain carries TRBV5-1 and TRBJ2-7, with 10 bases identical to TRBD2. The V gene's germline CDR1 is SGHRS and CDR2 YFSETQ. With 7 bases clipped from V and 5 bases from J, the junction kept 15 bases outside the gene matches. This CDR3 spans 16 amino acids. The CDR3 bases are TGCGCCAGCTCCCCGATTGTAGCGGGGGGTGCTCACGAGCAGTACTTC. This encodes CASSPIVAGGAHEQYF.

In this sample, this clonotype turned up a few times. The genes are TRBV20-1 and TRBJ2-3, with D maybe TRBD2 (6 bases). CDR1 is DFQATT and CDR2 is SNEGSKA in the germline V gene (reference sequence). Trimming stripped 4 bases from V and 0 bases from J, with 14 bases between. This CDR3 spans 15 amino acids. The CDR3 nucleotides are TGCAGTGCTATACTCGGGGGAACGAGCACAGATACGCAGTATTTT. As protein: CSAILGGTSTDTQYF.

This clonotype was picked up a small number of times. The rearrangement joins TRBV7-3 to TRBJ1-5, with D unresolved. This CDR3 has 15 residues. Trimming removed 5 bases at V and 0 bases at J, with 11 bases between. CDR1 and CDR2 from the germline V gene are SGHTA and FQGTGA. The CDR3 region is CASSPTLHSNQPQHF. CDR3 DNA sequence: TGTGCCAGCAGCCCTACACTTCATAGCAATCAGCCCCAGCATTTT. Full variable domain (missing parts from reference TRBV7-3 and TRBJ1-5): GAGVSQTPSNKVTEKGKYVELRCDPISGHTALYWYRQSLGQGPEFLIYFQGTGAADDSGLPNDRFFAVRPEGSVSTLKIQRTERGDSAVYLCASSPTLHSNQPQHFGDGTRLSIL.